This TCR beta chain originates from a study of technical replicates of blood from a handful of donors. Clones were sequenced by immunoSEQ multiplex PCR, and TCRdb holds only the in-frame ones, with some missing. The sample records tens of thousands of clones, around 96% being singletons. The CDR3 is made up of 15 amino acids. The germline gives CDR1 LNHDA, CDR2 SQIVND (reference sequence). Trimming shortened V by 1 base and J by 0 bases, and 7 bases separated the two germline ends. The genes are TRBV19 and TRBJ1-5, with D hard to call. Sequenced material: T cells isolated from PBMCs. The sequence came from a human donor in good health. The CDR3 DNA sequence: TGTGCCAGTAGTATAGGAACAGCTAGCAATCAGCCCCAGCATTTT. Its protein is CASSIGTASNQPQHF.